The 25 T cell receptor beta chains below come from one sample, sequenced in a study of blood T cell repertoires in COVID-19. This table comes from immunoSEQ multiplex PCR, and its TCRdb copy is limited to in-frame clones, with some not included. Of fewer than 200,000 clones in the sample, roughly 81% were seen once. Sequenced material: peripheral blood. Source of these receptors: a man aged 35-49 years who had recovered from COVID-19.

About this clone: A much larger clone is a single base away; this may be a read error. The chain couples TRBV7-2 to TRBJ2-7; the match to TRBD1 covers 11 bases. V dropped 4 bases and J dropped 3; count of bases not matched to a gene: 2. Germline values: CDR1 SGHTA, CDR2 FQGNSA. The CDR3 totals 14 residues. The CDR3 DNA reads as TGTGCCAGCAGCTCCGGGACAGGGGGCTACGAGCAGTACTTC. It yields the protein CASSSGTGGYEQYF.

The rearrangement uses TRBV5-5 and TRBJ2-1; the match to TRBD1 covers 7 bases. Germline lookup yields CDR1 SGHKS and CDR2 YYEKEE (reference sequence). This CDR3 spans 13 amino acids. V shed 4 bases, J shed 10 bases, and the junction held 8 bases outside the gene matches. CDR3 bases: TGTGCCAGCAGCCGGTCCCGGGACAGAGAGCAGTTCTTC. It yields the protein CASSRSRDREQFF.

The V call is TRBV6-4, the J call TRBJ1-1; TRBD1 matches at 9 bases. In germline, CDR1 is MRHNA, CDR2 SNTAGT. The CDR3 has 14 amino acids. V lost 6 bases and J lost 3; bases outside the gene matches: 5. The CDR3, as DNA: TGTGCCAGCAGCCCCGGGACAGGGCACACTGAAGCTTTCTTT. Its protein product is CASSPGTGHTEAFF.

The V gene is TRBV6-2 or TRBV6-3, the J gene TRBJ2-3; 9 nucleotides match TRBD2. The CDR3 is 17 amino acids. Trimming at V came to 2 bases and at J to 2 bases, leaving 8 bases not matched to a gene. Germline loops: CDR1 MNHEY, CDR2 SVGEGT. The CDR3 spells CASSYPGLATNTDTQYF. The CDR3, as DNA: TGTGCCAGCAGTTACCCCGGACTAGCGACAAACACAGATACGCAGTATTTT.

This clone was seen a handful of times. The V gene is TRBV7-3, the J gene TRBJ2-6, with D possibly matching TRBD1 (6 bases). CDR1 is SGHTA and CDR2 is FQGTGA in the germline V gene. The CDR3 sequence is 16 residues long. V was pared by 3 bases and J by 0 bases, with 9 bases between. The CDR3 spells CASSFTGSSGANVLTF. For the CDR3, the DNA is TGTGCCAGCAGCTTCACAGGGAGCTCTGGGGCCAACGTCCTGACTTTC. The full variable domain, completed using reference TRBV7-3 and TRBJ2-6, is GAGVSQTPSNKVTEKGKYVELRCDPISGHTALYWYRQSLGQGPEFLIYFQGTGAADDSGLPNDRFFAVRPEGSVSTLKIQRTERGDSAVYLCASSFTGSSGANVLTFGAGSRLTVL.

The gene calls are TRBV5-4 and TRBJ2-2; no firm D call. This CDR3 is 16 amino acids long. V was trimmed by 4 bases and J by 0 bases, leaving 13 bases between them. Looked up from germline, CDR1 is SGHNT and CDR2 is YYREEE (reference sequence). The CDR3 loop reads CASSESRHPNTGELFF. The CDR3 DNA reads as TGTGCCAGCAGCGAGAGCCGTCACCCGAACACCGGGGAGCTGTTTTTT.

The rearrangement joins TRBV5-1 to TRBJ2-3, with 9 bases matching TRBD1. The CDR3 runs 14 residues. From germline, CDR1 is SGHRS and CDR2 YFSETQ. V lost 2 bases, J lost 5 bases, and 3 bases stayed unmatched. CDR3 residues: CASSFRQGGDTQYF. Written as DNA, the CDR3 is TGCGCCAGCAGCTTCCGACAGGGGGGAGATACGCAGTATTTT. Full variable domain (rest looked up from reference TRBV5-1 and TRBJ2-3): KAGVTQTPRYLIKTRGQQVTLSCSPISGHRSVSWYQQTPGQGLQFLFEYFSETQRNKGNFPGRFSGRQFSNSRSEMNVSTLELGDSALYLCASSFRQGGDTQYFGPGTRLTVL.

The chain combines TRBV29-1 with TRBJ1-3; TRBD1 matches at 7 bases. J lost 0 bases, V lost 6 bases, and 11 bases had no gene match. The CDR3 length is 16 residues. The germline V gene encodes CDR1 SQVTM and CDR2 ANQGSEA. The chain's CDR3 is CSVIVWDSFSGNTIYF. The CDR3, as DNA: TGCAGCGTCATTGTATGGGACAGCTTCTCTGGAAACACCATATATTTT.

This clone was found a few times. V usage is TRBV6-6 and J usage is TRBJ2-2; 8 bases match TRBD1. V lost 7 bases to trimming and J lost 4 bases; unmatched junction nucleotides: 2. The length of the CDR3 is 13 residues. From germline, CDR1 is MNHNY and CDR2 SVGAGI (reference sequence). CDR3 amino acids: CASNTGGTGELFF. CDR3 nucleotide sequence: TGTGCCAGCAATACAGGGGGCACCGGGGAGCTGTTTTTT.

This clone was observed a handful of times. The CDR3 region has the DNA TGTGCCAGCAGTTCTAGCGGGAGCTCCTACGAGCAGTACTTC. Amino acids: CASSSSGSSYEQYF. This chain links TRBV6-5 with TRBJ2-7; 10 bases are shared with TRBD2. V lost 4 bases and J lost 0; bases outside the gene matches: 0. CDR3 size: 14 residues. CDR1 and CDR2 from the germline V gene are MNHEY and SVGAGI.

The table lists this clone with a count of one. This chain connects TRBV6-2 or TRBV6-3 to TRBJ1-4; D might be TRBD1 (5 bases). The CDR3 is 14 amino acids. Trimming removed 2 bases at V and 5 bases at J, with 9 bases between. From germline, CDR1 is MNHEY and CDR2 SVGEGT. The CDR3 region is CASSYRGENEKLFF. DNA for the CDR3: TGTGCCAGCAGTTACCGGGGGGAGAATGAAAAACTGTTTTTT.

This sequence joins TRBV7-2 and TRBJ2-5; 9 bases line up with TRBD1. Germline assignment: CDR1 SGHTA and CDR2 FQGNSA. This CDR3 has 13 amino acids. J gave up 5 bases and V 3 bases, and 1 base lay outside the gene matches. DNA of the CDR3: TGTGCCAGCAGCTTCGACAGGGGGGAGACCCAGTACTTC. Protein sequence: CASSFDRGETQYF.

The CDR3 spells CASSLPTGTEAFF. CDR3 DNA: TGTGCCAGCAGCTTGCCGACGGGTACTGAAGCTTTCTTT. V and J are TRBV7-8 and TRBJ1-1; D unresolved. Trimming pared 3 bases from V and 5 bases from J, leaving 10 bases between. The CDR3 is 13 amino acids. Germline assignment: CDR1 SGHVS and CDR2 FQNEAQ.

This chain links TRBV30 with TRBJ1-4; 8 bases agree with TRBD1. Trimming at V came to 2 bases and at J to 6 bases, leaving 8 bases not matched to a gene. CDR1 GTSNPN and CDR2 SVGIG come from the germline V gene (reference sequence). The CDR3 sequence is 15 residues long. Here the CDR3 reads CAWSPGGRGHEKLFF. The CDR3 DNA reads as TGTGCCTGGAGTCCAGGAGGCAGGGGGCATGAAAAACTGTTTTTT.

This chain links TRBV6-5 with TRBJ1-5; the D is unclear. Trimming took off 1 base at V and 5 bases at J, with 9 bases between the two ends. CDR1 MNHEY and CDR2 SVGAGI come from the germline V gene. The CDR3 is made up of 14 amino acids. Here the CDR3 reads CASSYLSGDQPQHF. The DNA of the CDR3 is TGTGCCAGCAGTTACTTATCGGGTGATCAGCCCCAGCATTTT.

The rearrangement joins TRBV7-6 to TRBJ1-1; D gene unclear. There are 16 residues in the CDR3. The V gene lost 3 bases and the J gene lost 2 bases, with 16 bases spanning the gap. CDR1 and CDR2 (germline): SGHVS, FNYEAQ. The CDR3 here is CASSFPLRGKNTEAFF. For the CDR3, the DNA is TGTGCCAGCAGCTTTCCCCTCCGAGGGAAAAACACTGAAGCTTTCTTT.

The J gene is TRBJ2-3, the V gene TRBV9; the D gene is possibly TRBD1 (5 bases). Trimming took off 7 bases at V and 2 bases at J, with 17 bases between the two ends. The germline V gene has CDR1 SGDLS and CDR2 YYNGEE. The CDR3 contains 15 residues. CDR3 DNA: TGTGCCAGCGCTACACAAGGGGCCGCCACAGATACGCAGTATTTT. Translating it yields CASATQGAATDTQYF.

Comment on this clone: Relative to the germline gene, one junction end is altered; a read error may explain this. V gene TRBV4-1 combines with J gene TRBJ2-3, with 11 positions matching TRBD2. CDR3 length equals 17 residues. Germline V CDR1 and CDR2: MGHRA, YSYEKL. CDR3 sequence reads: CASSQDRGGASGGPVLF. The CDR3 nucleotides are TGCGCCAGCAGCCAAGATAGGGGAGGGGCTAGCGGGGGGCCAGTCTTATTT.

The rearrangement uses TRBV6-5 and TRBJ1-2; TRBD1 matches 10 bases. The junction had 4 bases not matched to a gene; V was cut back by 7 bases and J by 2 bases. Looked up from germline, CDR1 is MNHEY and CDR2 is SVGAGI. The CDR3 is 14 amino acids. CDR3 nucleotide sequence: TGTGCCAGCATGACAGGGGGCCGGAACTATGGCTACACCTTC. It translates to CASMTGGRNYGYTF.

This clone appeared a single time. This CDR3 reads CASSLEGSPNTEAFF. DNA of the CDR3: TGTGCCAGCAGCTTAGAGGGGTCCCCTAACACTGAAGCTTTCTTT. The chain recombines TRBV7-9 with TRBJ1-1; weak D call: TRBD1 (5 bases). Trimming removed 1 base from V and 2 bases from J, with 11 bases in between. CDR1 and CDR2 from the germline V gene are SEHNR and FQNEAQ (reference sequence). This CDR3 is 15 amino acids long.

CDR3 sequence reads: CASSEGTDGLYSNQPQHF. The CDR3 nucleotides read TGTGCCAGCAGTGAAGGGACAGATGGCCTTTATAGCAATCAGCCCCAGCATTTT. The chain carries TRBV6-1 and TRBJ1-5; possibly TRBD1 for D (6 bases). Germline V gene lookup returns CDR1 MNHNS and CDR2 SASEGT. This CDR3 spans 18 amino acids. V shed 1 base and J shed 0 bases, with 16 bases lying between them.

The chain is built from TRBV7-3 and TRBJ2-2; possibly TRBD1 for D (6 bases). CDR1 and CDR2 (germline): SGHTA, FQGTGA. V was trimmed by 5 bases and J by 0 bases, leaving 10 bases between them. This CDR3 contains 15 residues. In nucleotides, the CDR3 is TGTGCCAGCAGCACGGGACAACCGAACACCGGGGAGCTGTTTTTT. Translated, it gives CASSTGQPNTGELFF.

The chain uses TRBV18 and TRBJ1-3, with D uncertain. V lost 0 bases and J 0 bases, leaving 9 bases between the germline ends. Germline V lookup: CDR1 KGHSH, CDR2 LQKENI. This CDR3 has 16 residues. The CDR3 DNA follows: TGTGCCAGCTCACCACCAACAGTGAGCTCTGGAAACACCATATATTTT. This sequence encodes CASSPPTVSSGNTIYF.

This clone has more than one count but fewer than ten. The chain joins TRBV7-9 to TRBJ1-1; D is unclear. CDR3 length equals 14 residues. Trimming took 5 bases from V and 3 from J, leaving 13 bases between them. The germline V gene encodes CDR1 SEHNR and CDR2 FQNEAQ (reference sequence). The CDR3 loop reads CASSPGTDYTEAFF. The CDR3, as DNA: TGTGCCAGCAGCCCCGGCACAGATTACACTGAAGCTTTCTTT. The full variable domain, its missing parts supplied by reference TRBV7-9 and TRBJ1-1, is DTGVSQNPRHKITKRGQNVTFRCDPISEHNRLYWYRQTLGQGPEFLTYFQNEAQLEKSRLLSDRFSAERPKGSFSTLEIQRTEQGDSAMYLCASSPGTDYTEAFFGQGTRLTVV.

The rearrangement uses TRBV25-1 and TRBJ2-1, with 7 bases matching TRBD2. The CDR3 is 14 amino acids. V dropped 5 bases and J dropped 4; count of bases not matched to a gene: 5. Germline V gives CDR1 MGHDK, CDR2 SYGVNS. CDR3 DNA sequence: TGTGCCAGCAGTCCCCCGGGAGGATACAATGAGCAGTTCTTC. Protein: CASSPPGGYNEQFF.